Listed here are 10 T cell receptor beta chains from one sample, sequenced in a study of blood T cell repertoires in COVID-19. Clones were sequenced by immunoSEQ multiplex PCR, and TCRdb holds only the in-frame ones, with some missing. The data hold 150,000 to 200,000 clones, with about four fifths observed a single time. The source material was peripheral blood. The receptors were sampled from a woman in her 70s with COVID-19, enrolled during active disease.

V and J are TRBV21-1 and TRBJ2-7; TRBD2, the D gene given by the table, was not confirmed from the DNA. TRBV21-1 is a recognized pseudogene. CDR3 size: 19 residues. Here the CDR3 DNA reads TGTGCCAGCAGCAAAGTCTTTGAGAGGCTAGCGGGATGGTCATACGAGCAGTACTTC. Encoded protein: CASSKVFERLAGWSYEQYF.

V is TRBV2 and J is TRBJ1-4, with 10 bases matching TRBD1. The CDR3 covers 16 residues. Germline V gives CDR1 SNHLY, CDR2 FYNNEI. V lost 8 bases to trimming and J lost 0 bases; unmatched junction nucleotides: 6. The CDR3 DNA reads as TGTGCCAGCCGGAGACAGGGGGCTTCAACTAATGAAAAACTGTTTTTT. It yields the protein CASRRQGASTNEKLFF.

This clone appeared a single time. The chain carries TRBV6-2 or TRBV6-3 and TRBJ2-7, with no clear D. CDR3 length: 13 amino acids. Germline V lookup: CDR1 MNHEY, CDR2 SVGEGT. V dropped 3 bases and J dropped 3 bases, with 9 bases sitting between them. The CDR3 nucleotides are TGTGCCAGCAGTTATCCACTCAACTACGAGCAGTACTTC. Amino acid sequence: CASSYPLNYEQYF.

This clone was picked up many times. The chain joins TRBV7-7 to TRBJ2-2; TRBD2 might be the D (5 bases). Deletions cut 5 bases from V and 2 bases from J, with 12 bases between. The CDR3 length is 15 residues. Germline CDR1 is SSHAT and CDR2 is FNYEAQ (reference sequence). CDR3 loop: CASSRLSGNTGELFF. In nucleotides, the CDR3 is TGTGCCAGCAGCCGACTAAGTGGAAACACCGGGGAGCTGTTTTTT.

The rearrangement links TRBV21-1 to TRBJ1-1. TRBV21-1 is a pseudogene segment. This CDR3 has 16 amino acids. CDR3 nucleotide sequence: TGTGCCAGCAGCAGGTCGGAGGGTACCCTGAACACTGAAGCTTTCTTT. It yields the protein CASSRSEGTLNTEAFF.

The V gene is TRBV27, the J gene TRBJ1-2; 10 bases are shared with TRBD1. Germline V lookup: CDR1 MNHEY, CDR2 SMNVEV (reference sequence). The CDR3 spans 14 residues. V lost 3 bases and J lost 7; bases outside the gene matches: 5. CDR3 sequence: CASSFGDRGGGYTF. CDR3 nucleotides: TGTGCCAGCAGTTTTGGGGACAGGGGCGGTGGCTACACCTTC.

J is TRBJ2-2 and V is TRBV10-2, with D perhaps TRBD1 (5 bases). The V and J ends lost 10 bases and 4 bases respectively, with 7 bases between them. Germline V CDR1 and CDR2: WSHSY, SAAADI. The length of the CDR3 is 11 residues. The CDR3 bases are TGCGCCAAAAGGGGCACCGGGGAGCTGTTTTTT. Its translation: CAKRGTGELFF.

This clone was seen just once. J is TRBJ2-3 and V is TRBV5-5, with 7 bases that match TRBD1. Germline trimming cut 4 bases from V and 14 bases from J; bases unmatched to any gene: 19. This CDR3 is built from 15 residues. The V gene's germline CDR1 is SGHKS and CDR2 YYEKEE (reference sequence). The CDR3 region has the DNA TGTGCCAGCAGCCTTCTCCCTAGGGGGCCGCCCTCACCGTATTTT. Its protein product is CASSLLPRGPPSPYF.

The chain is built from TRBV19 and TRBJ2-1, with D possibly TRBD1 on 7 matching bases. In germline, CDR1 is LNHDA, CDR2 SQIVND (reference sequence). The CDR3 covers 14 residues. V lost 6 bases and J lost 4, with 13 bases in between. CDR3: CASSRRGQYNEQFF. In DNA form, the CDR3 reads TGTGCCAGTAGCAGGAGGGGACAGTACAATGAGCAGTTCTTC.

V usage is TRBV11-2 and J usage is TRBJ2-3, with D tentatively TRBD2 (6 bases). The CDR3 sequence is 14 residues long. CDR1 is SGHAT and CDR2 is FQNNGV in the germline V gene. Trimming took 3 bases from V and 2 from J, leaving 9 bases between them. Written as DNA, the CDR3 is TGTGCCAGCAGCTTTGGAGGGCCCACAGATACGCAGTATTTT. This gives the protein CASSFGGPTDTQYF.